This T cell receptor beta chain was found in a study of T cell repertoires in cytomegalovirus infection. TCRdb analysed the reads with MiXCR anew, one entry per CDR3 protein. The sample lists under 200,000 distinct CDR3 sequences, roughly 22% seen once, with roughly 25% in the top ten. Worth noting for this clonotype: Its matching antigen is unknown.

From germline, CDR1 is MNHNS and CDR2 SASEGT. V was clipped by 4 bases and J by 14 bases, with 12 bases between them. The CDR3 runs 11 residues. General study points: Dominating the ex vivo response were TCR beta clonotypes that were CMV-specific and HLA-C-restricted. Adding up the frequency of public TCR beta families identified people who carried CMV plus the relevant HLA.

Material: CD8+ T cells from cultured PBMCs, obtained from culture after CMV antigen stimulation. The origin of this receptor is a human donor in good health (CMV status not recorded). Some clones in this sample may be carry-over from other donors' samples. The genes are TRBV6-1 and TRBJ2-1, with no clear D. The CDR3 is CASSGTPPEFF. In DNA form, the CDR3 reads TGTGCCAGCAGTGGAACCCCACCTGAGTTCTTC.